The rows below give T cell receptor beta chains drawn from one sample of a study of cytomegalovirus exposure and HLA in healthy donors. Only in-frame clones appear in the TCRdb table, and some are missing; sequencing was by immunoSEQ multiplex PCR. The table lists over 200,000 clones, approximately 80% of them singletons. Material: PBMCs. These receptors were obtained from a woman aged 30 to 39 in good health and CMV-seropositive. CDR3s include the opening cysteine and the closing phenylalanine or tryptophan. The D gene is left open where the match is weak. Clone size is not always given. Where it is, it says once, few, many or a class for expanded clones.

>.|TRBV6-4|TRBD2|TRBJ2-1
CASSVAGGGYEQFF
TGTGCCAGCAGTGTAGCGGGAGGTGGCTATGAGCAGTTCTTC
>.|TRBV27|TRBD2|TRBJ2-7
CASSFGLAGGSAYEQYF
TGTGCCAGCAGTTTTGGGCTAGCGGGAGGCTCGGCTTACGAGCAGTACTTC
>.|TRBV27|TRBD2|TRBJ2-7
CASSMTSGSMEQYF
TGTGCCAGCAGTATGACTAGCGGGAGTATGGAGCAGTACTTC
>.|TRBV10-1|.|TRBJ2-1
CAVFRGSSSYNEQFF
TGCGCCGTCTTCAGAGGTTCTAGCTCCTACAATGAGCAGTTCTTC
>.|TRBV28|.|TRBJ2-3
CASTPILGLQAVSTDTQYF
TGTGCCAGCACCCCAATCCTGGGCCTCCAGGCTGTGAGCACAGATACGCAGTATTTT
>.|TRBV4-2|TRBD1|TRBJ1-5
CASSQHTGQLNQPQHF
TGTGCCAGCAGCCAACATACGGGACAGCTTAATCAGCCCCAGCATTTT
>.|TRBV4-2|TRBD2|TRBJ2-2
CASSRLIAGEIAGELFF
TGTGCCAGCAGCCGTTTAATAGCGGGAGAGATCGCCGGGGAGCTGTTTTTT
>.|TRBV5-6|TRBD1|TRBJ2-1
CASSLWSGRGSYNEQFF
TGTGCCAGCAGCTTGTGGTCCGGCAGGGGGTCCTACAATGAGCAGTTCTTC
>few|TRBV6-1|.|TRBJ2-3
CASSEALGGTDTQYF
TGTGCCAGCAGTGAAGCGCTAGGAGGCACAGATACGCAGTATTTT
>.|TRBV7-3|.|TRBJ1-2
CASSLGGGDNYGYTF
TGTGCCAGCAGCCTTGGTGGGGGCGACAACTATGGCTACACCTTC
>.|TRBV28|.|TRBJ1-5
CASTPTGDGGYQPQHF
TGTGCCAGCACTCCCACAGGAGACGGGGGTTATCAGCCCCAGCATTTT
>.|TRBV19|.|TRBJ2-1
CASSTGTRANFGVNEQFF
TGTGCCAGTAGTACTGGAACGCGGGCGAACTTTGGTGTCAATGAGCAGTTCTTC
>.|TRBV9|TRBD2|TRBJ2-1
CASSSMGLAGVVEQFF
TGTGCCAGCAGCTCCATGGGACTAGCGGGAGTAGTTGAGCAGTTCTTC
>.|TRBV13|.|TRBJ2-5
CASSSPRGPSGETQYF
TGTGCCAGCAGTTCACCCCGGGGACCTTCGGGAGAGACCCAGTACTTC
>.|TRBV5-8|TRBD1|TRBJ2-7
CASSQGQSKEQYF
TGTGCCAGCAGCCAGGGACAGAGCAAGGAGCAGTACTTC
>.|TRBV9|.|TRBJ2-2
CASSVVWNTGELFF
TGTGCCAGCAGCGTAGTTTGGAACACCGGGGAGCTGTTTTTT